The T cell receptor (beta chain) under discussion was sequenced for a study of liver allograft versus peripheral blood T cells. Overall study context: Intrahepatic T cell receptor repertoires from transplanted livers were compared against repertoires in recipients' peripheral blood.

TCRdb passed the reads through MiXCR, listing each CDR3 protein once. The data show around 17,000 distinct CDR3 sequences, roughly 21% seen once. CDR1 is MNHNS, CDR2 SASEGT, per germline. There are 15 residues in the CDR3. V gave up 5 bases and J gave up 2 bases; unmatched junction bases: 7. This sequence originates from a human patient who had a liver transplant. Some T cells may arise from the graft donor. This sequence joins TRBV6-1 and TRBJ2-7; 9 bases are a match to TRBD1. In nucleotides, the CDR3 is TGTGCCAGCAGTTACACGACAGGGGGTCCCTACGAGCAGTACTTC. Its translation is CASSYTTGGPYEQYF.